This is a list of T cell receptor beta chains from one sample in a study of T cell repertoires in cytomegalovirus infection. Each CDR3 protein is one row after TCRdb ran MiXCR on the reads. Among about 200,000 distinct CDR3 sequences listed, nearly 9.5% were seen once. The source material was PBMCs. Source of these receptors: a human donor in good health (CMV status not recorded). Some clones in this sample may be carry-over from other donors' samples. Each CDR3 is given with its conserved first and last residue. Each record gives: clone size, V gene, J gene, D gene, CDR3 DNA, CDR3 protein. A D gene is named only where the DNA matches it firmly. Size tells how often a clone was seen (once, few, many) or the class of an expanded clone, and some rows leave it out.

clone size: -; V gene: TRBV6-5; J gene: TRBJ1-1; D gene: -; CDR3 DNA: TGTGCCAGCAGAACGACAGGACGGGCTTTCTTT; CDR3 protein: CASRTTGRAFF
clone size: -; V gene: TRBV2; J gene: TRBJ1-1; D gene: -; CDR3 DNA: TGTGCCGTCCGACAGGCAGATGATGAAGCTTTCTTT; CDR3 protein: CAVRQADDEAFF
clone size: -; V gene: TRBV9; J gene: TRBJ2-7; D gene: TRBD2; CDR3 DNA: TGTGCCAGCAGCAAGCGGGGGAGAGACGAGCAGTACTTC; CDR3 protein: CASSKRGRDEQYF
clone size: many; V gene: TRBV10-3; J gene: TRBJ2-7; D gene: TRBD2; CDR3 DNA: TGTGCCATCAGTGAGGAGGCGGGGGGGTCCTACGAGCAGTACTTC; CDR3 protein: CAISEEAGGSYEQYF
clone size: -; V gene: TRBV11-2; J gene: TRBJ2-7; D gene: -; CDR3 DNA: TGTGCCAGCAGCAGGATTAACGAGCAGTACTTC; CDR3 protein: CASSRINEQYF
clone size: many; V gene: TRBV6-2/TRBV6-3; J gene: TRBJ2-1; D gene: TRBD2; CDR3 DNA: TGTGCCAGCAGTTACTCCAACACGGGACTAACCTACAATGAGCAGTTCTTC; CDR3 protein: CASSYSNTGLTYNEQFF
clone size: -; V gene: TRBV20-1; J gene: TRBJ2-7; D gene: -; CDR3 DNA: TGCAGTGCTAGACGAGGGCGGGCCTACGAGCAGTACTTC; CDR3 protein: CSARRGRAYEQYF
clone size: many; V gene: TRBV7-8; J gene: TRBJ1-5; D gene: -; CDR3 DNA: TGTGCCAGCAGCTTAACAAACATTGGCAATCAGCCCCAGCATTTT; CDR3 protein: CASSLTNIGNQPQHF
clone size: many; V gene: TRBV7-2; J gene: TRBJ2-4; D gene: -; CDR3 DNA: TGTGCCAGCAGCTTGGGTTTTCAGCGTGACGTGGGGGGTACGGGTGTTACCATTCAGTACTTC; CDR3 protein: CASSLGFQRDVGGTGVTIQYF
clone size: many; V gene: TRBV25-1; J gene: TRBJ2-3; D gene: TRBD2; CDR3 DNA: TGTGCCAGCAGTGAAGCCAGCGGGAGTGCGAATACGCAGTATTTT; CDR3 protein: CASSEASGSANTQYF
clone size: -; V gene: TRBV5-1; J gene: TRBJ2-1; D gene: TRBD2; CDR3 DNA: TGCGCCAGCAGCTGGACTAGCGGACAATACAATGAGCAGTTCTTC; CDR3 protein: CASSWTSGQYNEQFF
clone size: many; V gene: TRBV7-3; J gene: TRBJ2-2; D gene: -; CDR3 DNA: TGTGCCAGCAGCCCACCTGGGGGAGGCACCGGGGAGCTGTTTTTT; CDR3 protein: CASSPPGGGTGELFF
clone size: -; V gene: TRBV28; J gene: TRBJ1-1; D gene: -; CDR3 DNA: TGTGCCAGCAGGCCGACTCAGGGGAGTGGAACTGAAGCTTTCTTT; CDR3 protein: CASRPTQGSGTEAFF
clone size: -; V gene: TRBV29-1; J gene: TRBJ1-5; D gene: TRBD1; CDR3 DNA: TGCAGCGTTGCAGGGGGGAACAATCAGCCCCAGCATTTT; CDR3 protein: CSVAGGNNQPQHF
clone size: -; V gene: TRBV29-1; J gene: TRBJ1-1; D gene: -; CDR3 DNA: TGCAGCTCGCGCCGGAATCAAGGGGACACTGAAGCTTTCTTT; CDR3 protein: CSSRRNQGDTEAFF
clone size: many; V gene: TRBV19; J gene: TRBJ1-2; D gene: -; CDR3 DNA: TGTGCCTCCAAAGGCAGTTCAAACTATGGCTACACCTTC; CDR3 protein: CASKGSSNYGYTF
clone size: -; V gene: TRBV19; J gene: TRBJ1-2; D gene: -; CDR3 DNA: TGTGCCAGTAGTATACGGGCCAGGGAGGATGGCTACACCTTC; CDR3 protein: CASSIRAREDGYTF
clone size: -; V gene: TRBV20-1; J gene: TRBJ2-7; D gene: TRBD1; CDR3 DNA: TGCAGTGCTGCGACCGGGACAGGGTTTGACGAGCAGTACTTC; CDR3 protein: CSAATGTGFDEQYF
clone size: -; V gene: TRBV20-1; J gene: TRBJ2-1; D gene: TRBD2; CDR3 DNA: TGCAGTGCTAGAGCTAGCGGGAGAATGGCTAATGAGCAGTTCTTC; CDR3 protein: CSARASGRMANEQFF
clone size: -; V gene: TRBV7-9; J gene: TRBJ1-4; D gene: TRBD1; CDR3 DNA: TGTGCCAGCAGCACAGGGGGCGGCGGTGAAAAACTGTCTTTT; CDR3 protein: CASSTGGGGEKLSF
clone size: -; V gene: TRBV20-1; J gene: TRBJ2-2; D gene: TRBD1; CDR3 DNA: TGCAGTGCTAGAGGAGGGGGCCTGAACACCGGGGAGCTGTTTTTT; CDR3 protein: CSARGGGLNTGELFF
clone size: few; V gene: TRBV15; J gene: TRBJ2-7; D gene: -; CDR3 DNA: TGTGCCACCAGCAGAGAGGTAAACGAGCAGTACTTC; CDR3 protein: CATSREVNEQYF
clone size: few; V gene: TRBV28; J gene: TRBJ2-4; D gene: -; CDR3 DNA: TGTGCCAGCAGTTCCCCCTCGGGGGGCAGGAACATTCAGTACTTC; CDR3 protein: CASSSPSGGRNIQYF
clone size: many; V gene: TRBV11-2; J gene: TRBJ2-2; D gene: -; CDR3 DNA: TGTGCCAGCAGCTTCGACAGAACGGCATTTTTGGGCACCGGGGAGCTGTTTTTT; CDR3 protein: CASSFDRTAFLGTGELFF
clone size: many; V gene: TRBV10-2; J gene: TRBJ1-5; D gene: -; CDR3 DNA: TGCGCCAGCAGGTCCGGGACGCGAAATCAGCCCCAGCATTTT; CDR3 protein: CASRSGTRNQPQHF
clone size: many; V gene: TRBV7-2; J gene: TRBJ2-7; D gene: -; CDR3 DNA: TGTGCCAGCAGCTTAGCGGGAGCCCACGAGCAGTACTTC; CDR3 protein: CASSLAGAHEQYF
clone size: -; V gene: TRBV12-3/TRBV12-4; J gene: TRBJ1-5; D gene: -; CDR3 DNA: TGTGCCAGCACCGGTGGAGGATATCAGCCCCAGCATTTT; CDR3 protein: CASTGGGYQPQHF
clone size: -; V gene: TRBV7-9; J gene: TRBJ1-5; D gene: -; CDR3 DNA: TGTGCCAGCAGCTCCGGGGATCTGGTAGGGGGTTATAGCAATCAGCCCCAGCATTTT; CDR3 protein: CASSSGDLVGGYSNQPQHF
clone size: few; V gene: TRBV12-3/TRBV12-4; J gene: TRBJ2-6; D gene: -; CDR3 DNA: TGTGCCAGCAGTCCATTGGGGGGCCTCTCTGGGGCCAACGTCCTGACTTTC; CDR3 protein: CASSPLGGLSGANVLTF
clone size: many; V gene: TRBV10-3; J gene: TRBJ1-1; D gene: TRBD1; CDR3 DNA: TGTGCCATCAGTGGGACCGGGACAGGGCGGCGCATGAACACTGAAGCTTTCTTT; CDR3 protein: CAISGTGTGRRMNTEAFF
clone size: few; V gene: TRBV20-1; J gene: TRBJ2-7; D gene: TRBD2; CDR3 DNA: TGCAGTGCTAGTAAGTTCAGCGGGGGTTCCTACGAGCAGTACTTC; CDR3 protein: CSASKFSGGSYEQYF
clone size: many; V gene: TRBV7-2; J gene: TRBJ2-7; D gene: -; CDR3 DNA: TGTGCCAGCAGCCCCCAGGGGGGGAGCTCCTACGAGCAGTACTTC; CDR3 protein: CASSPQGGSSYEQYF
clone size: -; V gene: TRBV24-1; J gene: TRBJ2-5; D gene: TRBD1; CDR3 DNA: TGTGCCACACGGGACAGGTGGGCAGAGACCCAGTACTTC; CDR3 protein: CATRDRWAETQYF
clone size: -; V gene: TRBV25-1; J gene: TRBJ1-3; D gene: -; CDR3 DNA: TGTGCCAGCAGTGAAAGGGTGCGGGGAAACACCATATATTTT; CDR3 protein: CASSERVRGNTIYF
clone size: many; V gene: TRBV28; J gene: TRBJ2-4; D gene: TRBD2; CDR3 DNA: TGTGCCAGCAGTACTAGCGGTCTAGCCAAAAACATTCAGTACTTC; CDR3 protein: CASSTSGLAKNIQYF
clone size: -; V gene: TRBV5-5; J gene: TRBJ2-3; D gene: -; CDR3 DNA: TGTGCCAGCAGCTTGTTCCCGGACGATACGCAGTATTTT; CDR3 protein: CASSLFPDDTQYF
clone size: -; V gene: TRBV6-5; J gene: TRBJ2-7; D gene: TRBD1; CDR3 DNA: TGTGCCAGCAATGGACAGGTAACGGGGGAGCAGTACTTC; CDR3 protein: CASNGQVTGEQYF
clone size: many; V gene: TRBV7-2; J gene: TRBJ2-5; D gene: -; CDR3 DNA: TGTGCCAGCAGCTTGGATCGGGCTAGCCCTCGGGAGACCCAGTACTTC; CDR3 protein: CASSLDRASPRETQYF
clone size: few; V gene: TRBV19; J gene: TRBJ1-1; D gene: TRBD1; CDR3 DNA: TGTGCCAGTAGTACGGACAGGGCCTTTAACACTGAAGCTTTCTTT; CDR3 protein: CASSTDRAFNTEAFF
clone size: -; V gene: TRBV20-1; J gene: TRBJ2-2; D gene: TRBD2; CDR3 DNA: TGCAGTGCTAGACGGGGGGCGAACACCGGGGAGCTGTTTTTT; CDR3 protein: CSARRGANTGELFF
clone size: many; V gene: TRBV29-1; J gene: TRBJ1-2; D gene: TRBD1; CDR3 DNA: TGCAGCGTTGAAGATTTCAGGGACAGGGTGACTGGCTACACCTTC; CDR3 protein: CSVEDFRDRVTGYTF
clone size: many; V gene: TRBV11-2; J gene: TRBJ1-1; D gene: TRBD1; CDR3 DNA: TGTGCCAGCAGCTTAGGGACAGGGTTTTGGGAGGACACTGAAGCTTTCTTT; CDR3 protein: CASSLGTGFWEDTEAFF